The clone carrying this TCR beta chain is categorized as medium-sized. The antigen remains unidentified. V dropped 2 bases and J dropped 8; count of bases not matched to a gene: 1. Looked up from germline, CDR1 is SEHNR and CDR2 is FQNEAQ (reference sequence). The CDR3 is 13 residues long. This sample was included in a study of glioma-infiltrating T cells. Amplification of TCR alpha and beta CDR3 regions from RNA used iRepertoire nested multiplex PCR. TCRdb reprocessed the multiplex PCR reads via MiXCR and lists one record per CDR3 protein. The table includes roughly 10,000 distinct CDR3 sequences, around three fifths detected once. Findings of the study overall: Tissue and blood shared very few CDR3 sequences.

The source is a human donor with low-grade glioma or glioblastoma, undergoing nonglioma brain surgery, or in good health (not recorded which). Sequencing used glioma tissue, nonneoplastic brain tissue, or PBMCs (not recorded which). J is TRBJ2-1 and V is TRBV7-9, with 9 positions matching TRBD2. The CDR3 DNA reads as TGTGCCAGCAGCTTACAGCGGGAGGATGAGCAGTTCTTC. Translating gives CASSLQREDEQFF. The full variable domain, completed using reference TRBV7-9 and TRBJ2-1, is DTGVSQNPRHKITKRGQNVTFRCDPISEHNRLYWYRQTLGQGPEFLTYFQNEAQLEKSRLLSDRFSAERPKGSFSTLEIQRTEQGDSAMYLCASSLQREDEQFFGPGTRLTVL.